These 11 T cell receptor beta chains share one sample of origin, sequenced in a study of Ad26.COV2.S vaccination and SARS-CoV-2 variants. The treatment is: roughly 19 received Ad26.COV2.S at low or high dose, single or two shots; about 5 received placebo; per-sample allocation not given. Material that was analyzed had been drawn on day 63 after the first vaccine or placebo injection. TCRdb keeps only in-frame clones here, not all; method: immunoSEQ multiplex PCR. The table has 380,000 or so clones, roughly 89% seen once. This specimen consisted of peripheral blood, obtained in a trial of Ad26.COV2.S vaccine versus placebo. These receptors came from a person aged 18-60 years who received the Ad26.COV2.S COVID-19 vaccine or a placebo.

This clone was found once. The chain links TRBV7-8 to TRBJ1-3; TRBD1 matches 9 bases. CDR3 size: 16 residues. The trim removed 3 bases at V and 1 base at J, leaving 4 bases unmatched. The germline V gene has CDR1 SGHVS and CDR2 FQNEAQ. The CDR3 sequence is CASSFAQGASGNTIYF. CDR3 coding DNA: TGTGCCAGCAGCTTTGCACAGGGGGCGTCTGGAAACACCATATATTTT.

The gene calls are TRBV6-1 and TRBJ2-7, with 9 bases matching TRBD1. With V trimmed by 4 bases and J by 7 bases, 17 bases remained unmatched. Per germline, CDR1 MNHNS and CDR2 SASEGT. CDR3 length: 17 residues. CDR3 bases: TGTGCCAGCAGTGGAGGGGTCCCGGGACAGGGAAGATCGGAGCAGTACTTC. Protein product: CASSGGVPGQGRSEQYF.

The CDR3 nucleotides are TGTGCCAGTGAACAGGGGGCGCGAACTGAAGCTTTCTTT. This gives the protein CASEQGARTEAFF. This chain joins TRBV28 and TRBJ1-1, with 9 bases aligning to TRBD1. V lost 9 bases to trimming and J lost 5 bases; unmatched junction nucleotides: 7. The CDR3 loop spans 13 amino acids. Germline V gives CDR1 MDHEN, CDR2 SYDVKM.

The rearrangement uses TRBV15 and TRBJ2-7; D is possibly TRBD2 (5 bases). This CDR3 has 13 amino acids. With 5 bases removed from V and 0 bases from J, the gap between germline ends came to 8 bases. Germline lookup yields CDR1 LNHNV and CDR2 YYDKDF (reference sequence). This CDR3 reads CATSSGDSYEQYF. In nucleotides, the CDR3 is TGTGCCACCAGCTCCGGGGACTCCTACGAGCAGTACTTC.

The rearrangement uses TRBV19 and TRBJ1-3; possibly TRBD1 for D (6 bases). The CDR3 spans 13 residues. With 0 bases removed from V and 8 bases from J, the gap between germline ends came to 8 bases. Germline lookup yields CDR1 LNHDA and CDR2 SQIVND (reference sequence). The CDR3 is CASSIDRQDTIYF. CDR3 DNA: TGTGCCAGTAGTATAGATCGACAGGACACCATATATTTT.

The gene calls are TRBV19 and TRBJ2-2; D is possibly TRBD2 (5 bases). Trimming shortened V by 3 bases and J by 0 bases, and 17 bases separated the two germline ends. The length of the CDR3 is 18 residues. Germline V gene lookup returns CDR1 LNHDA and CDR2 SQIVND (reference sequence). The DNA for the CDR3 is TGTGCCAGTAGTATTTCGGACTGGGGAAAGCCGAACACCGGGGAGCTGTTTTTT. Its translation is CASSISDWGKPNTGELFF.

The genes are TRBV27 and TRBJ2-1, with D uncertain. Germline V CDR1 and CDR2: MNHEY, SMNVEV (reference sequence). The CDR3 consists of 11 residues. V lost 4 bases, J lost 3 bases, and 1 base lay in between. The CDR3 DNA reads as TGTGCCAGCAGTTACTACAATGAGCAGTTCTTC. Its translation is CASSYYNEQFF.

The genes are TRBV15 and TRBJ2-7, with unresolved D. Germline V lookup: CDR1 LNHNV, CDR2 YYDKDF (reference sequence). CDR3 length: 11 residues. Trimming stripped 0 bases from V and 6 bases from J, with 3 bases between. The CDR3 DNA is TGTGCCACCAGCAGAGAAGGCGAGCAGTACTTC. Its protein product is CATSREGEQYF. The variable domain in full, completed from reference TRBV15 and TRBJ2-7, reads DAMVIQNPRYQVTQFGKPVTLSCSQTLNHNVMYWYQQKSSQAPKLLFHYYDKDFNNEADTPDNFQSRRPNTSFCFLDIRSPGLGDTAMYLCATSREGEQYFGPGTRLTVT.

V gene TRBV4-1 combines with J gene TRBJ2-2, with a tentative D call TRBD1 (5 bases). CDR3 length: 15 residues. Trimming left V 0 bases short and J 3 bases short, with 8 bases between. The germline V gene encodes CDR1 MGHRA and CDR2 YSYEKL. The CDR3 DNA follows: TGCGCCAGCAGCCAAGATAAAGGGGACACCGGGGAGCTGTTTTTT. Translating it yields CASSQDKGDTGELFF.

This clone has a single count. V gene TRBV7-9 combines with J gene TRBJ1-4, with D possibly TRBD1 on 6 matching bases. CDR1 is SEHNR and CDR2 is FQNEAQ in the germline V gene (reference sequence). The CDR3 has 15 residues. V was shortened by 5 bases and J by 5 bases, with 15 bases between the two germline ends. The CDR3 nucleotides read TGTGCCAGCAGCACGTACAGGGTGCAAAATGAAAAACTGTTTTTT. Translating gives CASSTYRVQNEKLFF.

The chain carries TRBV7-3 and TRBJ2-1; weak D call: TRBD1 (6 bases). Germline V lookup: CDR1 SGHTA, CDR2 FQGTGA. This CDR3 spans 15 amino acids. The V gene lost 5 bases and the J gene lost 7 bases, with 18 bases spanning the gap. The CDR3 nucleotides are TGTGCCAGCAGCCCCATCCTGGGGGCCGTAAATGAGCAGTTCTTC. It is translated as CASSPILGAVNEQFF.